This T cell receptor (beta chain) came from a study of cytomegalovirus exposure and HLA in healthy donors. As regards this clone: Its antigen is currently unknown.

The CDR3 runs 16 residues. Germline CDR1 reads SGHNT; CDR2 reads YENEEA. The germline V and J ends were trimmed by 4 bases and 2 bases, with 15 bases remaining between them. The primer mix had 60 Vbeta and 13 Jbeta primers. Sequenced by immunoSEQ multiplex PCR; TCRdb stores in-frame clones only, minus some. The data hold 160,000 or so clones, with roughly four fifths observed a single time. General observations from the study: In a later analysis, at a false discovery rate of 0.05, roughly 17,000 TCR beta sequences were associated with HLA alleles.

The genes are TRBV11-3 and TRBJ2-1, with D perhaps TRBD2 (6 bases). Sequencing was carried out using PBMCs. The TCR comes from a man aged 50 to 60 in good health and CMV-seropositive. This CDR3 is CASSSLTRDPYNEQFF. The CDR3 bases are TGTGCCAGCAGCTCCCTAACGCGGGACCCCTACAATGAGCAGTTCTTC.